What follows is one T cell receptor beta chain and its context. Its cognate antigen has yet to be identified. Per-base qualities were not stored, and no clone one base away is much larger. According to the study, the label for this sample's treatment or condition signals: live attenuated yellow fever vaccine strain. At each blood-draw timepoint, two biological replicates of bulk PBMCs were obtained. PBMCs were isolated from peripheral blood using a standard Ficoll-Paque protocol. TriZol was used to extract RNA from bulk PBMCs, CD4 and CD8 fractions, and dextramer-positive and dextramer-negative fractions. The data are from a study of T cells after yellow fever vaccination (dated by TCRdb to between 2018 and 2020). Context from the whole study: Libraries from fractions with low cell numbers were prepared with the SMART-Seq v4 Ultra Low Input RNA kit. To follow T-cell clones before and after both primary and booster YFV17D yellow fever vaccination, bulk TCR alpha and beta repertoires underwent longitudinal sequencing. Bulk PBMC replicates and cell subsets were isolated from blood drawn at multiple timepoints before and after both primary and secondary immunization. Two healthy male donors, one aged 18 to 29 and one aged 30 to 40 years, made up the cohort. What the study reported, not specific to this receptor: A small share of clonotypes occurred in both CD4 and CD8 compartments, likely arising from convergent recombination. Most clones expanded after primary vaccination (almost 97% of CD4 and approximately 86% of CD8) were re-detected after the booster, suggesting that broad memory maintenance occurred. Because abundant contaminating clonotypes from the bulk population could be contained in FACS-sorted repertoires, computational filtering was required. Because only a couple of donors were included in the study, the extent to which the findings can be generalized is limited. Compared with the primary T-cell response, the secondary T-cell response was faster but weaker, reaching its peak on day 5 rather than on day 15.

TCR cDNA was synthesized by 5'RACE template switching, which introduced a universal primer site and unique molecular identifiers. Priming of cDNA synthesis was performed from both the TCR alpha and TCR beta constant segments. Library amplification used two PCR steps, and the second PCR step added sample barcodes and sequencing adapters. Sequencing of libraries was performed on Illumina HiSeq 2500 (2x100 bp) or NovaSeq (2x150 bp). In the paper's pipeline: Reads were demultiplexed and collapsed into UMI consensus sequences with MIGEC, and V(D)J alignment was performed with MiXCR. Vaccine-responding clonotypes were defined with edgeR using replicate PBMC samples, requiring FDR below 0.01 and a log2 fold change above 5 up to day 15. CD4 or CD8 identity was assigned to each bulk clonotype according to whether the clonotype was present at higher abundance in the sequenced CD4 repertoire or the sequenced CD8 repertoire. The public reads were reprocessed in TCRdb via fastp at Q25 and MiXCR, keeping in-frame beta chains. Rows with a matching CDR3 protein are joined into one entry that keeps the most common DNA and genes. The authors' filters were not applied to this entry. This sample is represented by approximately 350,000 distinct CDR3 sequences; 11% of them were singletons. Around 18% of the sample is taken by the ten largest.

The CDR3 starts with the cysteine, ends with the phenylalanine, and has 15 residues. Only the CDR3 DNA is retained, 45 bases long and in frame from the first base. V and J are truncated by 5 bases and 0 bases respectively, leaving an intervening sequence of 11 bases. CDR1 SGHTA and CDR2 FQGNSA are derived from the germline V gene. The sample in question was PBMCs, obtained on the day of the first yellow fever vaccination. The receptor was derived from a man between 18 and 35 years old who received the YFV17D yellow fever vaccine. The rearranged chain carries TRBV7-2 and TRBJ2-4; a confident D gene designation cannot be given. In nucleotides, the sequence is TGTGCCAGCAGCCTTCCCGGAGTAGCCAAAAACATTCAGTACTTC. Translated, it gives CASSLPGVAKNIQYF.